A selection of T cell receptor beta chains follows, all from one sample in a study of blood T cell repertoires in COVID-19. Clones were read by immunoSEQ multiplex PCR, and TCRdb kept only the in-frame ones, dropping some. The sample carries some 300,000 clones, around 90% recorded once. Sequencing was performed on peripheral blood. Receptor source: a woman between 35 and 50 years old with COVID-19, enrolled during active disease. CDR3s include the opening cysteine and the closing phenylalanine or tryptophan. The D gene is left open where the match is weak. Only part of the rows carry a size: once, few, many, or a class if the clone is expanded.

j_call,v_call,d_call,clone_size,cdr3_aa,cdr3_nt
TRBJ2-5,TRBV3-1/TRBV3-2,TRBD2,NA,CASSQDRLAGGGQETQYF,TGTGCCAGCAGCCAAGATAGACTAGCGGGAGGGGGGCAAGAGACCCAGTACTTC
TRBJ2-3,TRBV6-1,TRBD2,NA,CASSGGGLAGATDTQYF,TGTGCCAGCAGTGGGGGAGGACTAGCGGGGGCCACAGATACGCAGTATTTT
TRBJ1-1,TRBV7-8,NA,NA,CASSLIATGEAFF,TGTGCCAGCAGCCTAATAGCCACAGGGGAAGCTTTCTTT
TRBJ2-5,TRBV10-3,TRBD2,NA,CAISDPQGGSQETQYF,TGTGCCATCAGTGACCCCCAGGGAGGGTCTCAAGAGACCCAGTACTTC
TRBJ2-1,TRBV30,TRBD2,NA,CAWSALAGYNEQFF,TGTGCCTGGAGTGCCCTAGCGGGTTACAATGAGCAGTTCTTC
TRBJ2-2,TRBV4-2,TRBD1,NA,CASSQSLGTGDNTGELFF,TGTGCCAGCAGCCAATCTCTGGGGACAGGGGACAACACCGGGGAGCTGTTTTTT
TRBJ1-6,TRBV30,TRBD1,NA,CAWSVGTGYNSPLHF,TGTGCCTGGAGTGTGGGGACAGGGTATAATTCACCCCTCCACTTT
TRBJ2-3,TRBV11-3,TRBD2,NA,CASSSLAAGSADTQYF,TGTGCCAGCAGCTCACTAGCGGCCGGTAGCGCAGATACGCAGTATTTT
TRBJ2-7,TRBV6-5,NA,few,CASSYFPGAGNYEQYF,TGTGCCAGCAGTTACTTTCCCGGGGCGGGAAACTACGAGCAGTACTTC
TRBJ2-7,TRBV27,NA,NA,CASSPSGFYEQYF,TGTGCCAGCAGTCCAAGCGGATTCTACGAGCAGTACTTC
TRBJ1-1,TRBV15,NA,NA,CATSRDMSRNTEAFF,TGTGCCACCAGCAGAGATATGTCGAGGAACACTGAAGCTTTCTTT
TRBJ2-1,TRBV2,TRBD1,NA,CASSEVGRTGNYNEQFF,TGTGCCAGCAGTGAAGTCGGCCGGACAGGGAATTACAATGAGCAGTTCTTC
TRBJ2-3,TRBV24-1,TRBD2,NA,CATSDLKRGSTDTQYF,TGTGCCACCAGTGATTTGAAGCGGGGGAGCACAGATACGCAGTATTTT
TRBJ1-1,TRBV5-1,NA,NA,CASSLALGGITEAFF,TGCGCCAGCAGCTTGGCTCTTGGCGGGATAACTGAAGCTTTCTTT
TRBJ2-5,TRBV5-4,TRBD2,once,CASSRAGGGQETQYF,TGTGCCAGCAGCCGCGCGGGGGGTGGTCAAGAGACCCAGTACTTC
TRBJ2-2,TRBV12-5,TRBD2,NA,CASGLGVAGVGELFF,TGTGCTAGTGGTTTAGGGGTAGCGGGAGTCGGGGAGCTGTTTTTT
TRBJ1-1,TRBV11-2,NA,NA,CASTPRGTEAFF,TGTGCCAGCACCCCCCGGGGGACTGAAGCTTTCTTT
TRBJ2-6,TRBV30,NA,few,CAWSSSPGANVLTF,TGTGCCTGGAGTAGTAGTCCTGGGGCCAACGTCCTGACTTTC
TRBJ1-1,TRBV18,NA,few,CASSPTPGVTEAFF,TGTGCCAGCTCACCCACGCCGGGGGTCACTGAAGCTTTCTTT
TRBJ2-4,TRBV7-9,TRBD1,once,CASSFGTGVGDIQYF,TGTGCCAGCAGCTTCGGGACAGGGGTTGGCGACATTCAGTACTTC
TRBJ2-7,TRBV12-3/TRBV12-4,TRBD1,NA,CASSWTGGSEQYF,TGTGCCAGCAGTTGGACAGGGGGTAGCGAGCAGTACTTC
TRBJ1-1,TRBV28,TRBD1,NA,CASSLLGGTGVNTEAFF,TGTGCCAGCAGTTTATTAGGTGGGACAGGGGTGAACACTGAAGCTTTCTTT
TRBJ2-7,TRBV9,NA,NA,CASNPDGNYEQYF,TGTGCCAGCAACCCTGACGGGAACTACGAGCAGTACTTC